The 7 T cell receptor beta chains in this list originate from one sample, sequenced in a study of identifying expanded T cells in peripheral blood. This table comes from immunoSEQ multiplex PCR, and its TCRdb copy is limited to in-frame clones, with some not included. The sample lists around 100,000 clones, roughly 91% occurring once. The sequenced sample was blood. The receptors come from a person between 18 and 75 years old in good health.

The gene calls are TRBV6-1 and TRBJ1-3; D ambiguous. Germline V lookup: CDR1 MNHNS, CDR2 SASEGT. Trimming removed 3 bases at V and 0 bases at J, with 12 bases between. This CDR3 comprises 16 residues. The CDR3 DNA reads TGTGCCAGCAGTGAGAAGTACCCAAACTCTGGAAACACCATATATTTT. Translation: CASSEKYPNSGNTIYF.

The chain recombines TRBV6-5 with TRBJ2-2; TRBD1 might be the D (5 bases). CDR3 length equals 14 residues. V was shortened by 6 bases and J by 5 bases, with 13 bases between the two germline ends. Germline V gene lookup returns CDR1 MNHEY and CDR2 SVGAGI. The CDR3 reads CASSFTGPTGELFF. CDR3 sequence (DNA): TGTGCCAGCAGCTTCACAGGACCGACCGGGGAGCTGTTTTTT.

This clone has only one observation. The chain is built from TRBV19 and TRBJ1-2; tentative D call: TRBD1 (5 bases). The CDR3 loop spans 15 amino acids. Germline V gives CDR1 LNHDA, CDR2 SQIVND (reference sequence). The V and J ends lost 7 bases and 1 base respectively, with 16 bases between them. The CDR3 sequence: CASTIRPGLNYGYTF. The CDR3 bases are TGTGCCAGTACTATCCGGCCAGGGCTTAACTATGGCTACACCTTC.

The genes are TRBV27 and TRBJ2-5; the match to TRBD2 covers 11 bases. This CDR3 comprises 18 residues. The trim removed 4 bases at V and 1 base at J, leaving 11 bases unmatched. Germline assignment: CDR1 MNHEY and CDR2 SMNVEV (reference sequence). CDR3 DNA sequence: TGTGCCAGCAGTTCCCGACCCCCTAGCGGGGGGCCCCAAGAGACCCAGTACTTC. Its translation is CASSSRPPSGGPQETQYF.

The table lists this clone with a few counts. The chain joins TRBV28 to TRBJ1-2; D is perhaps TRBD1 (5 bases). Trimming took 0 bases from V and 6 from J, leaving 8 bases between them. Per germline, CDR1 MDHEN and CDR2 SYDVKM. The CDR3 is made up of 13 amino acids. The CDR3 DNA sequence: TGTGCCAGCAGTTTATGGCGGGACGATGGCTACACCTTC. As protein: CASSLWRDDGYTF.

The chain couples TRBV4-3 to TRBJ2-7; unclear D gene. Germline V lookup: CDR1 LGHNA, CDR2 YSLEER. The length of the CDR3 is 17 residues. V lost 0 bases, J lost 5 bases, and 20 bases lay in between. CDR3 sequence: CASSQDIRAGSTHEQYF. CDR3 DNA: TGCGCCAGCAGCCAAGATATTCGTGCTGGCTCCACCCACGAGCAGTACTTC.

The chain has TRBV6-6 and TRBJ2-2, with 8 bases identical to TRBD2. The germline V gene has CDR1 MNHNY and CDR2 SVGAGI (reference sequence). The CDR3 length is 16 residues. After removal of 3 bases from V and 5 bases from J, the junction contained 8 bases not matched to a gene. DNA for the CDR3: TGTGCCAGCAGTTATTATAGCGGGGCAAATACCGGGGAGCTGTTTTTT. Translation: CASSYYSGANTGELFF.